This T cell receptor beta chain was captured in a study of Ad26.COV2.S vaccination and SARS-CoV-2 variants. Study as a whole: Donor had been placed in the Ad26.COV2.S arm of the COV1001 trial.

Points on this clone: The antigen is undetermined.

Repertoires were generated with immunoSEQ multiplex PCR, while TCRdb's copy carries only in-frame clones and drops some. Counted here are some 340,000 clones, roughly 84% occurring once; the ten biggest clones make up 1.5% to 2%. Treatment here: approximately 18 received Ad26.COV2.S at low or high dose, single or two shots; several received placebo; per-sample allocation not given. Specimen acquisition occurred on day 63 following the initial vaccine or placebo injection. Study findings and constraints: Reported post-vaccination CD8+ and CD4+ T cell responses to spike showed substantial breadth. Participants in the vaccine arm had higher spike-specific TCR breadth; placebo recipients had lower. Comparable non-spike TCR breadth was observed in vaccine and placebo recipients.

Material: peripheral blood, obtained in a trial of Ad26.COV2.S vaccine versus placebo. This sequence originates from a person aged 18-65 years who received the Ad26.COV2.S COVID-19 vaccine or a placebo.

DNA for the CDR3: TGTGCCAGCAGCTCCCGGGTGGGGGAGCAGTATTTT. It is translated as CASSSRVGEQYF. The V call is TRBV7-2, the J call TRBJ2-3; D is perhaps TRBD1 or TRBD2 (5 bases each). There are 12 residues in the CDR3. CDR1 and CDR2 from the germline V gene are SGHTA and FQGNSA. Trimming left V 4 bases short and J 11 bases short, with 13 bases between.